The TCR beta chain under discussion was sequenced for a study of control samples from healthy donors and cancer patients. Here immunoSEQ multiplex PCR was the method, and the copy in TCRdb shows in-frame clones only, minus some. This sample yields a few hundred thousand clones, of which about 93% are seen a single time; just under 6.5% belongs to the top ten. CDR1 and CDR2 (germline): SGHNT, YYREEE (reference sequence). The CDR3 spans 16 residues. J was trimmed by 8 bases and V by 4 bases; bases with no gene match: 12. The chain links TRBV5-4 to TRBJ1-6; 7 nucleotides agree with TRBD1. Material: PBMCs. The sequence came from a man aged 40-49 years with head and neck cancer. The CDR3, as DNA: TGTGCCAGCAGCCCGAACGGACAGGTTCAAGATTCACCCCTCCACTTT. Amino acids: CASSPNGQVQDSPLHF.